The 18 T cell receptor beta chains below all came from one sample that was sequenced in a study of T cell responses to AZD1222 COVID-19 vaccine. Assay: immunoSEQ multiplex PCR; the TCRdb copy retains only in-frame clones and omits some. The data hold around 140,000 clones, with roughly 91% observed a single time. The sequences come from peripheral blood, collected on day 0 of AZD1222 vaccination. These receptor sequences come from an adult in good health.

V gene TRBV20-1 combines with J gene TRBJ1-1; D is unresolved. This CDR3 region has 11 residues. Germline V CDR1 and CDR2: DFQATT, SNEGSKA (reference sequence). CDR3 DNA: TGCCCCCCGATTGGGGACACTGAAGCTTTCTTT. It is translated as CPPIGDTEAFF.

This clone was seen more than once but under ten times. This chain connects TRBV12-1 to TRBJ1-2; the DNA was not used to check the table's D call, TRBD1. TRBV12-1 counts as a pseudogene. This CDR3 comprises 17 residues. For the CDR3, the DNA is TGTGCCAGCAGCTTTCCCCTAGACAGACCAAAATCTTATGGCTACACCTTC. This codes for CASSFPLDRPKSYGYTF.

This clone occurred a few times. In DNA form, the CDR3 reads TGTGCCAGTAGTCTACATGGCGACTACGAGCAGTACTTC. Amino acids: CASSLHGDYEQYF. This chain uses TRBV19 with TRBJ2-7; D unclear. The CDR3 has 13 amino acids. Germline assignment: CDR1 LNHDA and CDR2 SQIVND (reference sequence). V was trimmed by 5 bases and J by 3 bases, leaving 11 bases between them.

This chain uses TRBV19 with TRBJ1-1, with 9 bases aligning to TRBD1. This CDR3 region has 16 residues. Losses at the gene ends were 9 bases for V and 4 bases for J; bases not matched to a gene: 15. Germline-derived CDR1 and CDR2 are LNHDA and SQIVND (reference sequence). This CDR3 reads CASRTTGQGMTTEAFF. The CDR3 DNA reads as TGTGCCAGCCGAACCACAGGACAGGGGATGACCACTGAAGCTTTCTTT.

The chain has TRBV25-1 and TRBJ2-2; a weak D match, TRBD2 (5 bases). Trimming pared 3 bases from V and 0 bases from J, leaving 11 bases between. The CDR3 length is 16 residues. CDR1 is MGHDK and CDR2 is SYGVNS in the germline V gene. CDR3 in amino acids: CASSDLVGANTGELFF. In DNA, the CDR3 is TGTGCCAGCAGTGACTTGGTCGGGGCGAACACCGGGGAGCTGTTTTTT.

The chain employs TRBV11-3 and TRBJ2-1; 12 bases align to TRBD2. Germline V gene data show CDR1 as SGHNT and CDR2 as YENEEA. J was trimmed by 9 bases and V by 5 bases; bases with no gene match: 5. This CDR3 is 14 amino acids long. The DNA for the CDR3 is TGTGCCAGCAGCCCAGCTAGCGGGGGGGGTGAGCAGTTCTTC. Residues: CASSPASGGGEQFF.

The rearrangement joins TRBV6-5 to TRBJ2-1; 7 positions match TRBD2. Looked up from germline, CDR1 is MNHEY and CDR2 is SVGAGI. This CDR3 is 16 amino acids long. The ends lost 2 bases at V and 1 base at J; junction bases unmatched: 5. DNA for the CDR3: TGTGCCAGCAGTTACCGCGGGAGAGGGTCCTACAATGAGCAGTTCTTC. Its translation is CASSYRGRGSYNEQFF.

This chain links TRBV5-5 with TRBJ2-5; 12 positions match TRBD1. Trimming removed 4 bases from V and 5 bases from J; junction bases left unmatched: 15. The CDR3 is made up of 18 amino acids. Germline V gene data show CDR1 as SGHKS and CDR2 as YYEKEE (reference sequence). CDR3 bases: TGTGCCAGCAGCGCCTGGTATACCTTGGGACAGGGGGCTGAGACCCAGTACTTC. It translates to CASSAWYTLGQGAETQYF.

The chain links TRBV7-9 to TRBJ2-6, with D unclear. Trimming took 0 bases from V and 2 from J, leaving 5 bases between them. Per germline, CDR1 SEHNR and CDR2 FQNEAQ (reference sequence). The CDR3 is made up of 15 amino acids. This chain's CDR3 is CASSLAGAGANVLTF. The CDR3 DNA reads as TGTGCCAGCAGCTTAGCTGGGGCTGGGGCCAACGTCCTGACTTTC.

This rearrangement joins TRBV10-3 to TRBJ1-1; TRBD1 matches 7 bases. Germline V CDR1 and CDR2: ENHRY, SYGVKD. V lost 4 bases and J lost 4; bases outside the gene matches: 3. This CDR3 contains 13 residues. Here the CDR3 reads CAISGAGGTEAFF. The CDR3, as DNA: TGTGCCATCAGTGGGGCAGGGGGCACTGAAGCTTTCTTT.

The chain recombines TRBV9 with TRBJ2-3; D possibly corresponds to TRBD1 (5 bases). CDR1 is SGDLS and CDR2 is YYNGEE in the germline V gene. This CDR3 is 16 amino acids long. V lost 0 bases to trimming and J lost 2 bases, with 13 bases between them. This CDR3 is CASSVEGLSSTDTQYF. CDR3 nucleotides: TGTGCCAGCAGCGTAGAGGGGCTATCTTCCACAGATACGCAGTATTTT.

The V gene is TRBV5-1, the J gene TRBJ2-1; no clear D. V was shortened by 4 bases and J by 8 bases, with 22 bases between the two germline ends. CDR1 is SGHRS and CDR2 is YFSETQ in the germline V gene. This CDR3 is 16 amino acids long. The CDR3 loop reads CASSPSSRTLSHEQFF. CDR3 coding DNA: TGCGCCAGCAGCCCCTCCTCGCGCACCCTATCGCATGAGCAGTTCTTC.

Here the CDR3 reads CASSLNSGTTRPYEQYF. The CDR3 bases are TGCGCCAGCAGCTTGAACTCCGGGACGACTAGGCCCTACGAGCAGTACTTC. The rearrangement uses TRBV5-1 and TRBJ2-7; the D gene is possibly TRBD2 (6 bases). The CDR3 extends over 17 amino acids. Germline V gene lookup returns CDR1 SGHRS and CDR2 YFSETQ. Deletions cut 1 base from V and 2 bases from J, with 19 bases between.

The V call is TRBV7-2, the J call TRBJ2-3, with D perhaps assigned TRBD1 or TRBD2 (5 bases each). This CDR3 region has 18 residues. Germline V lookup: CDR1 SGHTA, CDR2 FQGNSA. With 5 bases removed from V and 2 bases from J, the gap between germline ends came to 23 bases. The CDR3 sequence is CASSIRTGTKTPTDTQYF. CDR3 in DNA: TGTGCCAGCAGCATTAGAACCGGGACCAAAACCCCCACAGATACGCAGTATTTT.

The chain combines TRBV6-6 with TRBJ2-3; D perhaps matches TRBD2 (6 bases). Germline V lookup: CDR1 MNHNY, CDR2 SVGAGI (reference sequence). The V and J ends lost 5 bases and 6 bases respectively, with 21 bases between them. The CDR3 totals 16 residues. For the CDR3, the DNA is TGTGCCAGCAGTCTACGGGGGTCGCTTGATTCCGATACGCAGTATTTT. Its protein product is CASSLRGSLDSDTQYF.

This clone was picked up a small number of times. The rearrangement links TRBV14 to TRBJ2-5; TRBD2 aligns across 9 bases. Germline CDR1 is SGHDN and CDR2 is FVKESK. Trimming cost V 1 base and J 3 bases; bases outside gene matches: 12. The CDR3 sequence is 18 residues long. This CDR3 reads CASSQGLAGILWEETQYF. As DNA, the CDR3 is TGTGCCAGCAGCCAAGGGCTAGCGGGGATTTTGTGGGAAGAGACCCAGTACTTC. Using reference TRBV14 and TRBJ2-5 for the parts outside the CDR3, the full variable domain is EAGVTQFPSHSVIEKGQTVTLRCDPISGHDNLYWYRRVMGKEIKFLLHFVKESKQDESGMPNNRFLAERTGGTYSTLKVQPAELEDSGVYFCASSQGLAGILWEETQYFGPGTRLLVL.

The CDR3, as DNA: TGTGCCAGTAGCCCAGGACTAGCGGGGGGGAAAGAGACCCAGTACTTC. This sequence encodes CASSPGLAGGKETQYF. The V gene is TRBV19, the J gene TRBJ2-5; 15 nucleotides align to TRBD2. This CDR3 is 16 amino acids long. V was clipped by 6 bases and J by 3 bases; unmatched bases: 5. Germline CDR1 reads LNHDA; CDR2 reads SQIVND (reference sequence).

This clone is a singleton in its sample. The chain links TRBV2 to TRBJ2-5, with 9 bases that match TRBD2. The ends lost 4 bases at V and 4 bases at J; junction bases unmatched: 4. The germline CDR1 and CDR2 sequences are SNHLY and FYNNEI. The CDR3 runs to 14 residues. The CDR3 reads CASSVRGGRETQYF. The DNA of the CDR3 is TGTGCCAGCAGTGTGCGGGGGGGCCGAGAGACCCAGTACTTC.